These T cell receptor beta chains were read from a single sample in a study of spatial heterogeneity in lung cancer. A single record per CDR3 protein comes from TCRdb applying MiXCR to the 5' RACE reads. The sample has fewer than 25,000 distinct CDR3 sequences; around 10% are singletons. This specimen consisted of PBMCs, obtained at follow-up. The receptors were gathered from a male donor with early-stage non-small cell lung cancer. Both conserved end residues are part of each CDR3. The order of the fields is D gene, V gene, clone size, J gene, CDR3 DNA, CDR3 protein. D genes are given only for firm matches. Clone size, where shown, is once, few, many, or a class for clones that have expanded.

>-|TRBV10-3|-|TRBJ2-1
TGTGCCATCATGAGTGGCAGGGTCGGGTACAATGAGCAGTTCTTC
CAIMSGRVGYNEQFF
>-|TRBV5-1|many|TRBJ2-5
TGCGCCAGCAGCTTGTCTCGGCAGGAAGAGACCCAGTACTTC
CASSLSRQEETQYF
>-|TRBV20-1|many|TRBJ1-2
TGCAGTGTTAGGTACACCAACTATGGCTACACCTTC
CSVRYTNYGYTF
>-|TRBV4-3|few|TRBJ2-1
TGCGCCAGCAGCCAAGTCCTCCTTTTTAGCTCCTACAATGAGCAGTTCTTC
CASSQVLLFSSYNEQFF
>-|TRBV6-6|many|TRBJ2-5
TGTGCCAGCAGTTTCCGGGACACAAAAGAGACCCAGTACTTC
CASSFRDTKETQYF
>TRBD1|TRBV28|-|TRBJ2-5
TGTGCCAGCAGAGAAGGGGGCCATCAAGAGACCCAGTACTTC
CASREGGHQETQYF
>-|TRBV2|many|TRBJ1-6
TGTGCCAGCAGCGGGGAGATCTGGGATTCACCCCTCCACTTT
CASSGEIWDSPLHF
>TRBD1|TRBV23-1|-|TRBJ1-1
TGCGCCAGCAGCCCCCGGACAGGAGGGGATGAAGCTTTCTTT
CASSPRTGGDEAFF
>-|TRBV5-4|few|TRBJ2-6
TGTGCCAGCAGCTTCGAGCCTTCGCGCCCATCTGGGGCCAACGTCCTGACTTTC
CASSFEPSRPSGANVLTF
>-|TRBV7-9|medium-sized|TRBJ1-1
TGTGCCAGCAGCTCCCCCGGGATGAGCACTGAAGCTTTCTTT
CASSSPGMSTEAFF
>TRBD1|TRBV2|-|TRBJ1-1
TGTGCCAGCAGTGCCAGACAGGGATCCAGGGGTGAAGCTTTCTTT
CASSARQGSRGEAFF
>-|TRBV2|-|TRBJ1-2
TGTGCCAGCAGAGCAGAAATTTATGACTACACCTTC
CASRAEIYDYTF
>TRBD2|TRBV6-1|many|TRBJ2-7
TGTGCCAGCAGTGTCCGGACTAGCGGGGGGCATGAGCAGTACTTC
CASSVRTSGGHEQYF
>-|TRBV29-1|medium-sized|TRBJ2-3
TGCAGCGGGACGCGCGGCACAGATACGCAGTATTTT
CSGTRGTDTQYF
>-|TRBV20-1|many|TRBJ2-7
TGCAGTGCTAGTCAATCCGGGATCGAGCAGTACTTC
CSASQSGIEQYF
>-|TRBV3-1|-|TRBJ1-1
TGTGCCAGCAGCCAAGAAGGAGGGAGCACTGAAGCTTTCTTT
CASSQEGGSTEAFF
>TRBD2|TRBV7-2|-|TRBJ2-7
TGTGCCAGCAGCTTAGTAGGGGTAGTTGGGACTAGCGACTCCTACGAGCAGTACTTC
CASSLVGVVGTSDSYEQYF
>-|TRBV12-3/TRBV12-4|-|TRBJ2-2
TGTGCCAGCAGGGAGGTGGGGAACACCGGGGAGCTGTTTTTT
CASREVGNTGELFF
>TRBD2|TRBV28|few|TRBJ2-3
TGTGCCAGCAGTCCGACTAGCGGGGGGGCAGATACGCAGTATTTT
CASSPTSGGADTQYF
>TRBD1|TRBV7-9|-|TRBJ1-1
TGTGCCAGCAGCTTAGATCCGGGACAGGGGTACACTGAAGCTTTCTTT
CASSLDPGQGYTEAFF
>-|TRBV20-1|many|TRBJ2-3
TGCAGTGCACGTCTGGAGGGGATAGATACGCAGTATTTT
CSARLEGIDTQYF
>-|TRBV2|many|TRBJ2-5
TGTGCCAGCAGTGATAGCCACAACCAAGAGACCCAGTACTTC
CASSDSHNQETQYF
>-|TRBV6-1|many|TRBJ1-2
TGTGCCAGCAGTGAAGGGAGGGTCTATGGCTACACCTTC
CASSEGRVYGYTF
>-|TRBV2|many|TRBJ1-1
TGTGCCAGCAATTGGGGTAGGGGGTTGGGCACTGAAGCTTTCTTT
CASNWGRGLGTEAFF
>-|TRBV9|-|TRBJ1-1
TGTGCCAGCAGCGTAGATGGGGCGGGGAACACTGAAGCTTTCTTT
CASSVDGAGNTEAFF
>-|TRBV6-5|many|TRBJ2-5
TGTGCCAGCAGTTACAACCGACCTGGGGCCCAGTACTTC
CASSYNRPGAQYF
>-|TRBV2|many|TRBJ1-5
TGTGCCAGCAGTACGGGTGACCGGGAAAGCAATCAGCCCCAGCATTTT
CASSTGDRESNQPQHF
>-|TRBV11-2|many|TRBJ2-1
TGTGCCAGCAGCTTAGGCCCCGGGACTCTCAATGAGCAGTTCTTC
CASSLGPGTLNEQFF
>TRBD2|TRBV4-2|few|TRBJ2-1
TGTGCCAGCAGCCGTACTGCGGGGCTAGCGGAGAGCTCCTACAATGAGCAGTTCTTC
CASSRTAGLAESSYNEQFF
>TRBD1|TRBV10-3|-|TRBJ1-1
TGTGCCATCAGTGAGTCGCCCCCGGGACAGGGTAACACTGAAGCTTTCTTT
CAISESPPGQGNTEAFF
>-|TRBV5-6|-|TRBJ2-1
TGTGCCAGCAGCTTGAGACTTCAATACTCCTACAATGAGCAGTTCTTC
CASSLRLQYSYNEQFF
>-|TRBV28|few|TRBJ1-2
TGTGCCAGCAGCTTTGGGGTGGATGGCTACACCTTC
CASSFGVDGYTF